The clone carrying this T cell receptor beta chain was observed a few times. The target antigen is unknown. This CDR3 comprises 15 residues. Germline V gene lookup returns CDR1 MNHNS and CDR2 SASEGT. Trimming shortened V by 5 bases and J by 3 bases, and 16 bases separated the two germline ends. CDR3 and TCR beta VDJ profiling relied on a genomic DNA template. TCRdb processed the reads anew with MiXCR; each CDR3 protein has one entry. The repertoire holds tens of thousands of distinct CDR3 sequences, with about half as singletons. The sample is drawn from a study of CD8+CD57+ T cells in acquired aplastic anemia. Study background: Mean yield of DNA from sorted CD4+ and CD8+ cells was 3 to 3.5 ug. Healthy donors averaged around 11 million reads for CD4+ cells.

General observations from the study: Patients and controls shared under 35 CD8+ CDR3 sequences, which appeared highly expressed in patients and within their immunodominant clones.

The origin of this receptor is a human donor in good health, serving as a control. Material: sorted CD4+, CD8+, or CD8+CD57+ T cells (not recorded which) from PBMCs. This sequence joins TRBV6-1 and TRBJ1-1; D perhaps matches TRBD1 (5 bases). The CDR3 is CASSLRDFGDTEAFF. The DNA of the CDR3 is TGTGCCAGCAGTCTCCGGGACTTTGGGGACACTGAAGCTTTCTTT.